One sample yielded the 25 T cell receptor beta chains listed below, sequenced in a study of T cell clonality in common variable immunodeficiency. Findings and caveats of the study: Reportedly, TCR beta sequences from common variable immunodeficiency showed fewer deletions and N-nucleotide insertions.

The antigens these receptors bind are not known. Produced via immunoSEQ multiplex PCR; TCRdb's table is partial and in-frame only. In all, the sample yields 8,000 or so clones. The sample taken for sequencing was peripheral blood mononuclear cells. These receptor sequences come from a human donor with common variable immunodeficiency.

The CDR3 is CASLREGNQPQHF. CDR3 DNA, as far as it was read: TGTGCCAGCCTCAGGGAGGGCAATCAGCCC. The genes are TRBV19 and TRBJ1-5; possibly TRBD1 for D (5 bases). The read gets to within 3 residues of the CDR3 end, and the germline J gene fills in the rest. Trimming stripped 9 bases from V and 2 bases from J, with 11 bases between. From germline, CDR1 is LNHDA and CDR2 SQIVND (reference sequence). The CDR3 is 13 amino acids.

As regards this clone: The read finishes 3 residues shy of the CDR3 end, and the germline J gene is used to complete it. V is TRBV6-2 or TRBV6-3 and J is TRBJ2-1; 8 nucleotides line up with TRBD2. Per the germline V gene, CDR1 is MNHEY and CDR2 is SVGEGT. This CDR3 has 16 amino acids. Trimming removed 2 bases from V and 3 bases from J; junction bases left unmatched: 6. CDR3 in amino acids: CASSYIGGGLYNEQFF. CDR3 DNA (partial): TGTGCCAGCAGTTACATCGGGGGGGGCCTCTACAATGAG.

This clone is labeled medium-sized based on frequency. The read terminates 3 residues before the CDR3 end, so the remaining end is supplied by the germline J gene. The J gene is TRBJ2-7, the V gene TRBV29-1; the match to TRBD2 covers 8 bases. The CDR3 is made up of 13 amino acids. Trimming removed 4 bases from V and 5 bases from J; junction bases left unmatched: 7. Germline CDR1 SQVTM, CDR2 ANQGSEA. Incomplete CDR3 DNA: TGCAGCGTTGGGGGCGGGGGGATCCACGAG. Protein sequence: CSVGGGGIHE. The full CDR3 sequence reads CSVGGGGIHEQYF.

Considering frequency, this clone is medium-sized (0.01 to 0.1%). The read comes to an end 3 residues before the CDR3 does, leaving the germline J gene to fill in the end. This chain connects TRBV12-3 or TRBV12-4 to TRBJ1-4, with 9 bases lining up with TRBD1. J gave up 3 bases and V 4 bases, and 3 bases lay outside the gene matches. The CDR3 has 15 residues. CDR3 DNA, as far as it was read: TGTGCCAGCAGTTACAGGGGGCCGCCTAATGAAAAA. Residues: CASSYRGPPNEK. The entire CDR3 protein reads CASSYRGPPNEKLFF.

As to this clone: From the germline J gene comes the end of the CDR3, since the read stops 3 residues before it. This chain uses TRBV7-2 with TRBJ1-1, with 7 bases aligning to TRBD1. Per germline, CDR1 SGHTA and CDR2 FQGNSA. The CDR3 contains 14 residues. After removal of 5 bases from V and 4 bases from J, the junction contained 7 bases not matched to a gene. The sequenced part of the CDR3 DNA is TGTGCCAGCAGCCGAGACAGGGCGGGCACTGAA. As protein: CASSRDRAGTE. In full, the CDR3 reads CASSRDRAGTEAFF.

As concerns this clone: The junction and the germline gene differ at one end; a read error may be behind it. The sequence runs out 3 residues before the end of the CDR3; the remainder is reconstructed from the germline J gene. This chain links TRBV7-8 with TRBJ2-3, with D maybe TRBD2 (6 bases). This CDR3 has 14 amino acids. The germline V gene has CDR1 SGHVS and CDR2 FQNEAQ. CDR3 DNA (partial): TGTGCCAGCAGCCTAGCGTCTAGCACAGATACG. It is translated as CASSLASSTDT. The whole CDR3 sequence is CASSLASSTDTQYF. Combining the CDR3 with reference TRBV7-8 and TRBJ2-3 gives the whole variable domain GAGVSQSPRYKVAKRGQDVALRCDPISGHVSLFWYQQALGQGPEFLTYFQNEAQLDKSGLPSDRFFAERPEGSVSTLKIQRTQQEDSAVYLCASSLASSTDTQYFGPGTRLTVL.

With regard to this clone: The missing CDR3 end, 3 residues past where the read stops, is filled in from the germline J gene. The chain is built from TRBV7-2 and TRBJ2-5; 7 nucleotides align to TRBD2. CDR1 is SGHTA and CDR2 is FQGNSA in the germline V gene. The junction had 6 bases not matched to a gene; V was cut back by 6 bases and J by 2 bases. The CDR3 totals 14 residues. The CDR3 region is CASRPPGLQETQYF. Incomplete CDR3 DNA: TGTGCCAGCAGACCGCCGGGACTACAAGAGACC.

To note about this clone: The read stops 3 residues short of the end of the CDR3; the missing end is completed from the germline J gene. The rearrangement uses TRBV18 and TRBJ2-5; 8 bases fit TRBD2. Germline assignment: CDR1 KGHSH and CDR2 LQKENI. The CDR3 extends over 15 amino acids. With 2 bases clipped from V and 5 bases from J, the junction kept 7 bases outside the gene matches. Partial CDR3 DNA: TGTGCCAGCTCACCAACGCGGGGGGTAAGGGAGACC. As protein: CASSPTRGVRET. The full CDR3 reads CASSPTRGVRETQYF.

This clone registers medium-sized by frequency. The CDR3 is cut off 3 residues early in the read; its end comes from the germline J gene. This chain joins TRBV5-6 and TRBJ2-1; D is possibly TRBD1 (7 bases). The CDR3 runs to 15 residues. Germline lookup yields CDR1 SGHDT and CDR2 YYEEEE. With 4 bases removed from V and 2 bases from J, the gap between germline ends came to 13 bases. The CDR3 sequence: CASSRGQGAYNEQFF. The sequenced CDR3 bases are TGTGCCAGCAGCCGGGGGCAGGGGGCCTACAATGAG.

About this clone itself: Read data end 3 residues before the CDR3 end; the end is taken from the germline J gene. The rearrangement uses TRBV2 and TRBJ2-1, with TRBD1 identical over 8 bases. V shed 6 bases and J 5 bases; nucleotides not matched to a gene: 3. The CDR3 totals 13 residues. Germline CDR1 is SNHLY and CDR2 is FYNNEI. CDR3 bases read: TGTGCCAGCAGCAAGGACAGGGACAATGAG. Translating it yields CASSKDRDNE. The entire CDR3 protein reads CASSKDRDNEQFF.

As regards this clone: With the read ending 3 residues before the CDR3 end, the germline J gene is used to fill in that end. The chain joins TRBV19 to TRBJ1-1, with TRBD1 as a possible D gene (6 bases). The CDR3 runs to 13 residues. Germline assignment: CDR1 LNHDA and CDR2 SQIVND (reference sequence). The part of the CDR3 DNA that was read is TGTGCCAGTAGTAAGGAGGGGACAAAAGGG. Translated, it gives CASSKEGTKG. The whole CDR3 protein is CASSKEGTKGAFF.

This clone shows up as medium-sized by frequency. The CDR3 end lies 3 residues beyond the end of the read and is filled in from the germline J gene. The J gene is TRBJ1-5, the V gene TRBV6-1; D perhaps matches TRBD1 (6 bases). V gave up 2 bases and J gave up 0 bases, with 11 bases separating them. Germline CDR1 and CDR2: MNHNS and SASEGT. CDR3 length equals 16 residues. The CDR3 here is CASSEWTVLSNQPQHF. The sequenced CDR3 bases are TGTGCCAGCAGTGAATGGACAGTCCTTAGCAATCAGCCC.

About this clone itself: Read coverage stops 3 residues before the CDR3 terminus; the germline J gene supplies the remainder. This chain connects TRBV7-8 to TRBJ2-1; 8 nucleotides match TRBD2. Germline lookup yields CDR1 SGHVS and CDR2 FQNEAQ. This CDR3 has 17 amino acids. V lost 2 bases and J lost 2; bases outside the gene matches: 8. The CDR3 loop is CASSLWGAGVTYNEQFF. Incomplete CDR3 DNA: TGTGCCAGCAGCTTATGGGGAGCGGGAGTCACCTACAATGAG.

Turning to this clone: The CDR3 end falls 3 residues outside the read, so it is completed with the germline J gene. The rearrangement links TRBV19 to TRBJ1-3; no clear D. The CDR3 is made up of 15 amino acids. V dropped 1 base and J dropped 0 bases, with 7 bases sitting between them. The V gene's germline CDR1 is LNHDA and CDR2 SQIVND (reference sequence). CDR3 loop: CASSIVKVSGNTIYF. The DNA read from the CDR3 is TGTGCCAGTAGTATAGTGAAGGTCTCTGGAAACACC.

Note on this clone: The CDR3 end is not reached by the read, which stops 3 residues before it; the germline J gene fills it in. The chain is built from TRBV18 and TRBJ2-1, with D perhaps TRBD2 (6 bases). The V end was cut by 2 bases, the J end by 8 bases, with 10 bases between. This CDR3 has 13 amino acids. Germline values: CDR1 KGHSH, CDR2 LQKENI. CDR3 DNA (partial): TGTGCCAGCTCACCAACGGGGGTAGATGAG. This sequence encodes CASSPTGVDE. The CDR3 in its entirety is CASSPTGVDEQFF.

Comment on this clone: The CDR3 is cut off 3 residues early in the read; its end comes from the germline J gene. V and J are TRBV6-1 and TRBJ2-1, with 13 bases aligning to TRBD2. The V gene end was trimmed by 4 bases and the J gene end by 9 bases; junction bases not matched to a gene: 6. This CDR3 is built from 15 residues. CDR1 and CDR2 (germline): MNHNS, SASEGT. The CDR3 protein is CASSVGTSGIGEQFF. The covered CDR3 bases are TGTGCCAGCAGTGTGGGGACTAGCGGGATTGGTGAG.

Points on this clone: Read sequence stops 3 residues before the CDR3 end, and the germline J gene provides the missing end. The chain recombines TRBV19 with TRBJ1-2; 8 bases agree with TRBD1. This CDR3 has 11 amino acids. Trimming at V came to 9 bases and at J to 7 bases, leaving 4 bases not matched to a gene. Germline V gene lookup returns CDR1 LNHDA and CDR2 SQIVND (reference sequence). The sequenced part of the CDR3 DNA is TGTGCCAGCCAGGGGGCGGGTGGC. Amino acid sequence: CASQGAGG. The whole CDR3 sequence reads CASQGAGGYTF. The full variable domain, rest sourced from reference TRBV19 and TRBJ1-2, is DGGITQSPKYLFRKEGQNVTLSCEQNLNHDAMYWYRQDPGQGLRLIYYSQIVNDFQKGDIAEGYSVSREKKESFPLTVTSAQKNPTAFYLCASQGAGGYTFGSGTRLTVV.

Regarding this clone: The CDR3 extends 3 residues past the end of the read, so its final part is completed from the germline J gene. The chain combines TRBV29-1 with TRBJ2-3, with 8 bases identical to TRBD1. Germline V gives CDR1 SQVTM, CDR2 ANQGSEA. With V trimmed by 3 bases and J by 5 bases, 7 bases remained unmatched. The CDR3 is 14 amino acids. The part of the CDR3 DNA that was read is TGCAGCGTTGACGGCCAGGGGGCAGGAGATACG. Translated: CSVDGQGAGDT. The full-length CDR3 reads as CSVDGQGAGDTQYF.

About this clone itself: The sequenced fragment ends 3 residues before the CDR3 boundary, so the rest is inferred from the germline J gene. The V gene is TRBV7-2, the J gene TRBJ1-5; D is possibly TRBD1 (5 bases). The CDR3 sequence is 14 residues long. V shed 6 bases and J shed 0 bases, with 9 bases lying between them. Germline V gene sequence: CDR1 SGHTA, CDR2 FQGNSA. Incomplete CDR3 DNA: TGTGCCAGCAGTTCAGGGATTAGCAATCAGCCC. Its protein is CASSSGISNQP. The complete CDR3 protein is CASSSGISNQPQHF.

A word on this clone: The CDR3 end falls 3 residues outside the read, so it is completed with the germline J gene. This same CDR3 is encoded by further DNA sequences in the sample. The J gene is TRBJ2-1, the V gene TRBV18; 9 bases are shared with TRBD1. V lost 5 bases and J lost 5; bases outside the gene matches: 7. This CDR3 comprises 15 residues. Germline V gene lookup returns CDR1 KGHSH and CDR2 LQKENI. CDR3 bases read: TGTGCCAGCTCAGGACAGGGGCGAGTCCACAATGAG. It specifies CASSGQGRVHNE. The whole CDR3 sequence is CASSGQGRVHNEQFF.

On this clone itself: The CDR3 is cut off 3 residues early in the read; its end comes from the germline J gene. The chain employs TRBV19 and TRBJ2-3; 10 bases align to TRBD1. Per the germline V gene, CDR1 is LNHDA and CDR2 is SQIVND (reference sequence). The ends lost 3 bases at V and 4 bases at J; junction bases unmatched: 4. This CDR3 is 15 amino acids long. The CDR3 reads CASSISGTGADTQYF. The part of the CDR3 DNA that was read is TGTGCCAGTAGTATCTCCGGGACAGGGGCAGATACG.

Incomplete CDR3 DNA: TGTGCCAGTAGCCCTCAGGCGGTGGGGCTTACCGGCGAG. Translating gives CASSPQAVGLTGE. The CDR3 in its entirety is CASSPQAVGLTGEQYF. This sequence joins TRBV19 and TRBJ2-7; D might be TRBD1 (5 bases). The read finishes 3 residues shy of the CDR3 end, and the germline J gene is used to complete it. The V end was cut by 6 bases, the J end by 6 bases, with 24 bases between. The germline CDR1 and CDR2 sequences are LNHDA and SQIVND (reference sequence). This CDR3 has 16 amino acids. The variable domain in full, with the rest retrieved from reference TRBV19 and TRBJ2-7, is DGGITQSPKYLFRKEGQNVTLSCEQNLNHDAMYWYRQDPGQGLRLIYYSQIVNDFQKGDIAEGYSVSREKKESFPLTVTSAQKNPTAFYLCASSPQAVGLTGEQYFGPGTRLTVT.

Regarding this clone: Read data end 3 residues before the CDR3 end; the end is taken from the germline J gene. This chain uses TRBV5-4 with TRBJ2-7, with TRBD2 as a possible D gene (5 bases). Germline CDR1 reads SGHNT; CDR2 reads YYREEE (reference sequence). The CDR3 length is 14 residues. Trimming took off 1 base at V and 5 bases at J, with 13 bases between the two ends. The chain's CDR3 is CASSLYRGLDEQYF. CDR3 DNA, as far as it was read: TGTGCCAGCAGCTTGTATCGGGGTTTGGACGAG.

A word on this clone: From the germline J gene comes the end of the CDR3, since the read stops 3 residues before it. V gene TRBV7-6 combines with J gene TRBJ2-7; 9 bases fit TRBD2. J gave up 2 bases and V 1 base, and 0 bases lay outside the gene matches. Germline CDR1 SGHVS, CDR2 FNYEAQ. The CDR3 sequence is 14 residues long. The part of the CDR3 DNA that was read is TGTGCCAGCAGCTTAGTAGCGGGGGCCTACGAG. Residues: CASSLVAGAYE. The whole CDR3 region reads CASSLVAGAYEQYF. The whole variable domain, filled in from reference TRBV7-6 and TRBJ2-7, reads GAGVSQSPRYKVTKRGQDVALRCDPISGHVSLYWYRQALGQGPEFLTYFNYEAQQDKSGLPNDRFSAERPEGSISTLTIQRTEQRDSAMYRCASSLVAGAYEQYFGPGTRLTVT.

For this clone: The missing CDR3 end, 3 residues past where the read stops, is filled in from the germline J gene. This chain joins TRBV18 and TRBJ2-1; D not resolved. Germline V gene lookup returns CDR1 KGHSH and CDR2 LQKENI. V was shortened by 0 bases and J by 1 base, with 10 bases between the two germline ends. The CDR3 covers 16 residues. The part of the CDR3 DNA that was read is TGTGCCAGCTCACCACCGGTGGGCAGATCCTACAATGAG. This codes for CASSPPVGRSYNE. The whole CDR3 sequence reads CASSPPVGRSYNEQFF.